One and the same sample provided the 27 T cell receptor beta chains below, sequenced in a study of beta chain features in type 1 diabetes. TCRB transcripts that were expressed got sequenced, as all of the isolated RNA had been reverse transcribed. Using immunoSEQ multiplex PCR, the repertoire was profiled, and TCRdb retains in-frame clones only, with some absent. The sample has more than 300,000 clones; 8% are singletons. Sequenced: central memory CD4+ T cells from blood. Receptors originate from a woman aged 18-29 years in good health.

V usage is TRBV27 and J usage is TRBJ2-2; a possible D gene is TRBD2 (5 bases). Trimming left V 1 base short and J 5 bases short, with 20 bases between. CDR1 MNHEY and CDR2 SMNVEV come from the germline V gene (reference sequence). The CDR3 spans 18 residues. The CDR3 protein is CASSLLGGSGTGTGELFF. CDR3 sequence (DNA): TGTGCCAGCAGTTTATTAGGCGGCAGCGGAACTGGGACCGGGGAGCTGTTTTTT.

This clone was detected only a few times. The V call is TRBV14, the J call TRBJ1-1; 7 nucleotides agree with TRBD1. Germline assignment: CDR1 SGHDN and CDR2 FVKESK. The CDR3 covers 14 residues. Trimming removed 4 bases from V and 11 bases from J; junction bases left unmatched: 13. Written as DNA, the CDR3 is TGTGCCAGCAGCCCGACAAGACAGGGTTTGGGGGCTTTCTTT. Residues: CASSPTRQGLGAFF.

Only a few counts were recorded for this clone. V and J are TRBV4-1 and TRBJ1-2; D is uncertain. Trimming pared 0 bases from V and 4 bases from J, leaving 15 bases between. The CDR3 has 16 amino acids. Germline loops: CDR1 MGHRA, CDR2 YSYEKL. DNA of the CDR3: TGCGCCAGCAGCCAAGATCCTGGGGAGCGTAGCTATGGCTACACCTTC. Amino acid sequence: CASSQDPGERSYGYTF.

This chain joins TRBV7-3 and TRBJ1-1, with 7 positions matching TRBD1. The V gene's germline CDR1 is SGHTA and CDR2 FQGTGA. The junction had 2 bases not matched to a gene; V was cut back by 6 bases and J by 1 base. The CDR3 contains 13 residues. CDR3 sequence: CASRWDRNTEAFF. CDR3 nucleotide sequence: TGTGCCAGCAGATGGGACAGGAACACTGAAGCTTTCTTT.

This clone was detected only a few times. The chain combines TRBV7-9 with TRBJ2-1; 8 bases align to TRBD2. CDR1 and CDR2 (germline): SEHNR, FQNEAQ (reference sequence). V lost 0 bases to trimming and J lost 3 bases; unmatched junction nucleotides: 4. CDR3 length: 16 residues. The CDR3 protein is CASSLARTSGYNEQFF. Written as DNA, the CDR3 is TGTGCCAGCAGCTTAGCGCGTACTAGCGGCTACAATGAGCAGTTCTTC. Using reference TRBV7-9 and TRBJ2-1 for the parts outside the CDR3, the full variable domain is DTGVSQNPRHKITKRGQNVTFRCDPISEHNRLYWYRQTLGQGPEFLTYFQNEAQLEKSRLLSDRFSAERPKGSFSTLEIQRTEQGDSAMYLCASSLARTSGYNEQFFGPGTRLTVL.

This clone was observed at least ten times. This rearrangement joins TRBV21-1 to TRBJ1-2; TRBD1, the table's D call, was not compared with the DNA. TRBV21-1 is a documented pseudogene. The CDR3 spans 12 residues. The CDR3 nucleotides are TGTGCCAGCGGGACAGGGCGCTATGGCTACACCTTC. Its protein product is CASGTGRYGYTF.

This clone was detected many times. The V gene is TRBV28, the J gene TRBJ2-7; D call uncertain. The germline V gene has CDR1 MDHEN and CDR2 SYDVKM. The CDR3 is 12 residues long. Trimming took off 5 bases at V and 3 bases at J, with 8 bases between the two ends. Written as DNA, the CDR3 is TGTGCCAGCAGTCAAATGGGCTACGAGCAGTACTTC. As protein: CASSQMGYEQYF.

This clone was detected only a few times. The rearrangement joins TRBV4-3 to TRBJ1-5; unclear D gene. The CDR3 length is 15 residues. From germline, CDR1 is LGHNA and CDR2 YSLEER. The V gene lost 0 bases and the J gene lost 7 bases, with 13 bases spanning the gap. The CDR3 DNA sequence: TGCGCCAGCAGCCAAGAAATGCGTTTTGGACAGCCCCAGCATTTT. Translated: CASSQEMRFGQPQHF.

V gene TRBV7-2 combines with J gene TRBJ1-1, with D unclear. Trimming took 3 bases from V and 0 from J, leaving 11 bases between them. The CDR3 has 15 residues. The germline V gene has CDR1 SGHTA and CDR2 FQGNSA. Here the CDR3 DNA reads TGTGCCAGCAGCTTCAAGGTAACTCTGAACACTGAAGCTTTCTTT. Amino acid sequence: CASSFKVTLNTEAFF.

V gene TRBV5-4 combines with J gene TRBJ2-3; D is possibly TRBD2 (5 bases). CDR1 and CDR2 (germline): SGHNT, YYREEE (reference sequence). This CDR3 is 15 amino acids long. Trimming took off 2 bases at V and 4 bases at J, with 14 bases between the two ends. DNA of the CDR3: TGTGCCAGCAGCTTTGATGGGAGTAGGGCAGATACGCAGTATTTT. This codes for CASSFDGSRADTQYF. Looking up the rest from reference TRBV5-4 and TRBJ2-3 gives the full variable domain: ETGVTQSPTHLIKTRGQQVTLRCSSQSGHNTVSWYQQALGQGPQFIFQYYREEENGRGNFPPRFSGLQFPNYSSELNVNALELDDSALYLCASSFDGSRADTQYFGPGTRLTVL.

This clone was picked up a small number of times. The CDR3 is CASRPDLTGELFF. The CDR3 DNA reads as TGTGCCAGCAGGCCAGATCTCACCGGGGAGCTGTTTTTT. V and J are TRBV6-6 and TRBJ2-2; D is ambiguous. Germline assignment: CDR1 MNHNY and CDR2 SVGAGI (reference sequence). CDR3 length: 13 residues. Trimming took off 6 bases at V and 4 bases at J, with 9 bases between the two ends.

The genes are TRBV19 and TRBJ2-7; 9 nucleotides line up with TRBD2. Looked up from germline, CDR1 is LNHDA and CDR2 is SQIVND (reference sequence). Trimming took 5 bases from V and 2 from J; bases not matched to a gene: 7. The CDR3 is 15 residues long. DNA for the CDR3: TGTGCCAGTAGTTTGGCTAGCGGGACTGCCTACGAGCAGTACTTC. Translating gives CASSLASGTAYEQYF.

The table lists this clone with many counts. The chain uses TRBV28 and TRBJ2-1, with 8 nucleotides matching TRBD2. Germline CDR1 is MDHEN and CDR2 is SYDVKM. The CDR3 spans 18 residues. V trimming: 2 bases; J trimming: 2 bases; junction bases outside the gene matches: 11. As DNA, the CDR3 is TGTGCCAGCAGTTTAAGGGGGGCAGCGGGAGTCGCCTACAATGAGCAGTTCTTC. This translates into CASSLRGAAGVAYNEQFF.

This clone has a count of ten or more. V is TRBV2 and J is TRBJ2-3, with 7 bases lining up with TRBD2. Germline-derived CDR1 and CDR2 are SNHLY and FYNNEI. CDR3 length: 14 amino acids. With 3 bases clipped from V and 7 bases from J, the junction kept 7 bases outside the gene matches. The DNA for the CDR3 is TGTGCCAGCAGTGATTGGGAGGGCCTAAATACGCAGTATTTT. Translation: CASSDWEGLNTQYF. Using reference TRBV2 and TRBJ2-3 for the parts outside the CDR3, the full variable domain is EPEVTQTPSHQVTQMGQEVILRCVPISNHLYFYWYRQILGQKVEFLVSFYNNEISEKSEIFDDQFSVERPDGSNFTLKIRSTKLEDSAMYFCASSDWEGLNTQYFGPGTRLTVL.

V and J are TRBV4-3 and TRBJ2-3; 8 bases line up with TRBD1. The CDR3 runs 14 residues. CDR1 is LGHNA and CDR2 is YSLEER in the germline V gene. The V and J ends lost 5 bases and 4 bases, in that order; junction bases with no gene match: 5. CDR3 sequence: CASSKGQGADTQYF. The CDR3 DNA sequence: TGCGCCAGCAGCAAAGGACAGGGCGCAGATACGCAGTATTTT.

V is TRBV15 and J is TRBJ2-5; TRBD2 aligns across 13 bases. V was clipped by 2 bases and J by 4 bases; unmatched bases: 7. CDR1 LNHNV and CDR2 YYDKDF come from the germline V gene (reference sequence). The CDR3 sequence is 17 residues long. Here the CDR3 reads CATSRKWTSGSRETQYF. The DNA of the CDR3 is TGTGCCACCAGCAGAAAGTGGACTAGCGGGAGCAGAGAGACCCAGTACTTC.

This clone appeared a few times. V is TRBV13 and J is TRBJ2-1; 9 bases align to TRBD2. With V trimmed by 2 bases and J by 3 bases, 2 bases remained unmatched. The CDR3 is 15 residues long. Germline V gene sequence: CDR1 PRHDT, CDR2 FYEKMQ (reference sequence). The CDR3 nucleotides are TGTGCCAGCAGCTTAATAGCGGGAGTCTACAATGAGCAGTTCTTC. Amino acids: CASSLIAGVYNEQFF. Full variable domain (outside the CDR3, taken from reference TRBV13 and TRBJ2-1): AAGVIQSPRHLIKEKRETATLKCYPIPRHDTVYWYQQGPGQDPQFLISFYEKMQSDKGSIPDRFSAQQFSDYHSELNMSSLELGDSALYFCASSLIAGVYNEQFFGPGTRLTVL.

The genes are TRBV9 and TRBJ2-3; the match to TRBD2 covers 11 bases. Trimming took 4 bases from V and 2 from J; bases not matched to a gene: 9. The CDR3 runs to 17 residues. Per the germline V gene, CDR1 is SGDLS and CDR2 is YYNGEE. CDR3 amino acids: CASSTHPTSGNTDTQYF. CDR3 in DNA: TGTGCCAGCAGCACTCACCCGACTAGCGGGAACACAGATACGCAGTATTTT. Variable domain in full (rest from reference TRBV9 and TRBJ2-3): DSGVTQTPKHLITATGQRVTLRCSPRSGDLSVYWYQQSLDQGLQFLIQYYNGEERAKGNILERFSAQQFPDLHSELNLSSLELGDSALYFCASSTHPTSGNTDTQYFGPGTRLTVL.

The rearrangement links TRBV5-1 to TRBJ2-3; tentatively, D is TRBD1 (5 bases). V gave up 2 bases and J gave up 5 bases, with 9 bases separating them. CDR3 length: 13 amino acids. Germline-derived CDR1 and CDR2 are SGHRS and YFSETQ. The CDR3: CASSLQERDTQYF. CDR3 bases: TGCGCCAGCAGCTTACAGGAACGAGATACGCAGTATTTT. Supplemented by reference TRBV5-1 and TRBJ2-3, the full variable domain reads KAGVTQTPRYLIKTRGQQVTLSCSPISGHRSVSWYQQTPGQGLQFLFEYFSETQRNKGNFPGRFSGRQFSNSRSEMNVSTLELGDSALYLCASSLQERDTQYFGPGTRLTVL.

V usage is TRBV10-3 and J usage is TRBJ2-5; D gene ambiguous. Germline CDR1 is ENHRY and CDR2 is SYGVKD. Trimming removed 10 bases from V and 4 bases from J, with 16 bases in between. The CDR3 runs to 13 residues. The CDR3 DNA reads TGTGCCAGCAGATCTCCGGCTGGAGAGACCCAGTACTTC. This encodes CASRSPAGETQYF.

A remark on this clone: Other nucleotide sequences in the sample specify the same CDR3. The CDR3 sequence is CASSLGNTGELFF. The CDR3 coding sequence is TGTGCCAGCAGCTTGGGGAACACCGGGGAGCTGTTTTTT. V usage is TRBV7-2 and J usage is TRBJ2-2; D is uncertain. V shed 3 bases and J shed 1 base, with 3 bases lying between them. Germline assignment: CDR1 SGHTA and CDR2 FQGNSA. This CDR3 contains 13 residues.

This clone was seen only a few times. The CDR3 loop is CASQTGWAGELFF. CDR3 in DNA: TGTGCCAGTCAAACGGGGTGGGCCGGGGAGCTGTTTTTT. The chain uses TRBV28 and TRBJ2-2, with D possibly TRBD2 on 5 matching bases. The CDR3 has 13 amino acids. The germline V gene encodes CDR1 MDHEN and CDR2 SYDVKM. V lost 9 bases and J 6 bases, leaving 14 bases between the germline ends. Together with reference TRBV28 and TRBJ2-2, the CDR3 gives the full variable domain: DVKVTQSSRYLVKRTGEKVFLECVQDMDHENMFWYRQDPGLGLRLIYFSYDVKMKEKGDIPEGYSVSREKKERFSLILESASTNQTSMYLCASQTGWAGELFFGEGSRLTVL.

This clone was found a few times. In DNA form, the CDR3 reads TGCAGCGTTCCGGGATTCCAAGAGACCCAGTACTTC. This sequence encodes CSVPGFQETQYF. This rearrangement joins TRBV29-1 to TRBJ2-5; TRBD2 might be the D (5 bases). Germline loops: CDR1 SQVTM, CDR2 ANQGSEA. The CDR3 loop spans 12 amino acids. V dropped 5 bases and J dropped 1 base, with 8 bases sitting between them.

The CDR3 region is CASSLGGTGGVAFF. The CDR3, as DNA: TGTGCCAGCAGCTTAGGCGGGACAGGGGGCGTCGCTTTCTTT. This sequence joins TRBV11-2 and TRBJ1-1, with 12 bases matching TRBD1. The CDR3 runs 14 residues. V shed 1 base and J 11 bases; nucleotides not matched to a gene: 5. Germline CDR1 and CDR2: SGHAT and FQNNGV.

This clone turned up a few times. V gene TRBV7-2 combines with J gene TRBJ2-1; 11 positions agree with TRBD1. The CDR3 contains 14 residues. Germline CDR1 is SGHTA and CDR2 is FQGNSA. With V trimmed by 5 bases and J by 9 bases, 6 bases remained unmatched. CDR3 nucleotide sequence: TGTGCCAGCAGCCAATGGACAGGGGGCGCTGAGCAGTTCTTC. Residues: CASSQWTGGAEQFF.

This clone was counted between two and nine times. A read error is likely here: a far larger clone is one base away. The chain carries TRBV7-2 and TRBJ1-1, with D maybe TRBD1 (5 bases). The CDR3 sequence is 13 residues long. Trimming removed 3 bases at V and 1 base at J, with 6 bases between. Germline lookup yields CDR1 SGHTA and CDR2 FQGNSA. CDR3 DNA sequence: TGTGCCAGCAGCTTTACAGGGAACACTGAAGCTTTCTTT. The encoded protein is CASSFTGNTEAFF. The complete variable domain, with remaining parts taken from reference TRBV7-2 and TRBJ1-1, reads GAGVSQSPSNKVTEKGKDVELRCDPISGHTALYWYRQSLGQGLEFLIYFQGNSAPDKSGLPSDRFSAERTGGSVSTLTIQRTQQEDSAVYLCASSFTGNTEAFFGQGTRLTVV.

V gene TRBV16 combines with J gene TRBJ2-7, with 8 bases matching TRBD1. Germline V lookup: CDR1 KGHSY, CDR2 FQNENV. There are 15 residues in the CDR3. The J segment lost 6 bases and the V segment lost 0 bases, leaving 7 bases of the junction unmatched. CDR3 coding DNA: TGTGCCAGCAGCCAATCCGGCACAGGGGGTCGCGAGCAGTACTTC. It yields the protein CASSQSGTGGREQYF.